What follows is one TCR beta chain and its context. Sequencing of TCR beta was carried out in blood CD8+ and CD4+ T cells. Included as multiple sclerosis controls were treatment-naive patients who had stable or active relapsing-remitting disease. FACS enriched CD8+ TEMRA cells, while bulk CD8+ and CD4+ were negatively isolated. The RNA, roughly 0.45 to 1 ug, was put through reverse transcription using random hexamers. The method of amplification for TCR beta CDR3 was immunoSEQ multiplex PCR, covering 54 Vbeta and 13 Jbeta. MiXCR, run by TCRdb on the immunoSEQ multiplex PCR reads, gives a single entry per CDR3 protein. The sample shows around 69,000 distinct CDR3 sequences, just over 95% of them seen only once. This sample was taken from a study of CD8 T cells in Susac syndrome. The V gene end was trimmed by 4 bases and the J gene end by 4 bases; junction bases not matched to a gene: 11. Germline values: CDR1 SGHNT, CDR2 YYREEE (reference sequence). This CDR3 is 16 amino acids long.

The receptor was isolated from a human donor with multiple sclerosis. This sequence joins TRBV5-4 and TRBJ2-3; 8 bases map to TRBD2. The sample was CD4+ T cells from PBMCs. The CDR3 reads CASSPDPGTRADTQYF. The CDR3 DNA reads TGTGCCAGCAGCCCGGATCCCGGGACTAGAGCAGATACGCAGTATTTT.